This passage covers 12 T cell receptor beta chains from one sample sequenced in a study of T cell responses to AZD1222 COVID-19 vaccine. Libraries were prepared by immunoSEQ multiplex PCR; TCRdb keeps only in-frame clonotypes and omits some of them. This sample yields 100,000 to 150,000 clones, of which roughly 88% are seen a single time; 1% to 1.4% belongs to the top ten. The sequences come from peripheral blood, collected 28 days after the second AZD1222 dose. The receptor source for this set is an adult who received the AZD1222 COVID-19 vaccine.

V usage is TRBV28 and J usage is TRBJ1-2; 11 nucleotides agree with TRBD1. Germline assignment: CDR1 MDHEN and CDR2 SYDVKM. This CDR3 region has 16 residues. With V trimmed by 3 bases and J by 2 bases, 5 bases remained unmatched. The CDR3 nucleotides are TGTGCCAGCAGTTTGGCGGGACAGGGGGTCAACTATGGCTACACCTTC. Translated: CASSLAGQGVNYGYTF.

This clone showed up just once. The chain combines TRBV4-2 with TRBJ2-1; 10 nucleotides line up with TRBD2. J lost 4 bases, V lost 7 bases, and 13 bases had no gene match. The germline V gene has CDR1 LGHNA and CDR2 YNFKEQ. This CDR3 is 17 amino acids long. The CDR3 nucleotides are TGTGCCAGCACCCCCGTAGCGGGAGGCCGGATTTACAATGAGCAGTTCTTC. The encoded protein is CASTPVAGGRIYNEQFF.

This clone was detected once. This chain connects TRBV28 to TRBJ2-7; TRBD2 might be the D (5 bases). This CDR3 is built from 14 residues. V was clipped by 5 bases and J by 0 bases, with 11 bases between them. Germline CDR1 reads MDHEN; CDR2 reads SYDVKM. This CDR3 reads CASSLAVLSYEQYF. The CDR3 coding sequence is TGTGCCAGCAGTCTAGCAGTCCTCTCCTACGAGCAGTACTTC.

This clone was detected once. The chain has TRBV19 and TRBJ2-1; D ambiguous. Germline CDR1 LNHDA, CDR2 SQIVND (reference sequence). This CDR3 has 13 residues. The germline V and J ends were trimmed by 7 bases and 1 base, with 8 bases remaining between them. The CDR3 DNA is TGTGCCAGTACTGAGAAATCCTACAATGAGCAGTTCTTC. Its protein is CASTEKSYNEQFF.

This chain uses TRBV11-2 with TRBJ2-3; D remains unclear. V lost 3 bases, J lost 6 bases, and 13 bases lay in between. Germline loops: CDR1 SGHAT, CDR2 FQNNGV. The CDR3 covers 14 residues. The CDR3 nucleotides are TGTGCCAGCAGCTTTGAACCGTTGGCGGATACGCAGTATTTT. It yields the protein CASSFEPLADTQYF. The complete variable domain, with remaining parts taken from reference TRBV11-2 and TRBJ2-3, reads EAGVAQSPRYKIIEKRQSVAFWCNPISGHATLYWYQQILGQGPKLLIQFQNNGVVDDSQLPKDRFSAERLKGVDSTLKIQPAKLEDSAVYLCASSFEPLADTQYFGPGTRLTVL.

The chain joins TRBV6-5 to TRBJ2-3; D may be TRBD2 (6 bases). Germline lookup yields CDR1 MNHEY and CDR2 SVGAGI. This CDR3 is 13 amino acids long. Trimming removed 8 bases at V and 10 bases at J, with 19 bases between. Here the CDR3 DNA reads TGTGCCAGCGAGTCGGGACGCGGGGTTTCGCAGTATTTT. This codes for CASESGRGVSQYF.

CDR3 residues: CASTRDRGRQPQHF. CDR3 DNA: TGTGCCAGCACTCGGGACAGGGGGCGGCAGCCCCAGCATTTT. The chain is built from TRBV6-5 and TRBJ1-5, with 12 positions matching TRBD1. The CDR3 spans 14 residues. CDR1 and CDR2 (germline): MNHEY, SVGAGI. Trimming at V came to 7 bases and at J to 7 bases, leaving 5 bases not matched to a gene.

The chain is built from TRBV10-3 and TRBJ1-1; a possible D gene is TRBD1 (6 bases). Per germline, CDR1 ENHRY and CDR2 SYGVKD. The CDR3 runs 13 residues. The V and J ends lost 3 bases and 3 bases respectively, with 8 bases between them. In DNA, the CDR3 is TGTGCCATCAGTGACAGGGGCGACACTGAAGCTTTCTTT. Its protein product is CAISDRGDTEAFF.

This clone was found once. This chain connects TRBV4-1 to TRBJ1-1; 7 nucleotides agree with TRBD1. There are 14 residues in the CDR3. The trim removed 4 bases at V and 8 bases at J, leaving 10 bases unmatched. Germline CDR1 MGHRA, CDR2 YSYEKL. The CDR3 DNA reads TGCGCCAGCAGCCGCTCATATGGGACAGACGAAGCTTTCTTT. Amino acid sequence: CASSRSYGTDEAFF.

This chain links TRBV14 with TRBJ2-2; 8 positions match TRBD1. The CDR3 extends over 16 amino acids. Trimming at V came to 4 bases and at J to 1 base, leaving 5 bases not matched to a gene. CDR1 SGHDN and CDR2 FVKESK come from the germline V gene. CDR3 residues: CASSPRTGRNTGELFF. For the CDR3, the DNA is TGTGCCAGCAGCCCCCGGACAGGGAGGAACACCGGGGAGCTGTTTTTT.

This clone was picked up one time. J is TRBJ2-1 and V is TRBV4-1; unclear D gene. Looked up from germline, CDR1 is MGHRA and CDR2 is YSYEKL. With 4 bases removed from V and 9 bases from J, the gap between germline ends came to 16 bases. The CDR3 is 14 residues long. This CDR3 is CASSPTRLDLEQFF. CDR3 coding DNA: TGCGCCAGCAGCCCCACCCGGTTGGACCTTGAGCAGTTCTTC.

This clone was found a few times. This chain joins TRBV6-2 or TRBV6-3 and TRBJ2-5; the D is unclear. The CDR3 is made up of 17 amino acids. CDR1 and CDR2 (germline): MNHEY, SVGEGT. Trimming cost V 0 bases and J 10 bases, with 24 bases left between them. CDR3 nucleotides: TGTGCCAGCAGTTACTCGAGTACGCCAGCACGACAAATATTCCAGTACTTC. This encodes CASSYSSTPARQIFQYF.